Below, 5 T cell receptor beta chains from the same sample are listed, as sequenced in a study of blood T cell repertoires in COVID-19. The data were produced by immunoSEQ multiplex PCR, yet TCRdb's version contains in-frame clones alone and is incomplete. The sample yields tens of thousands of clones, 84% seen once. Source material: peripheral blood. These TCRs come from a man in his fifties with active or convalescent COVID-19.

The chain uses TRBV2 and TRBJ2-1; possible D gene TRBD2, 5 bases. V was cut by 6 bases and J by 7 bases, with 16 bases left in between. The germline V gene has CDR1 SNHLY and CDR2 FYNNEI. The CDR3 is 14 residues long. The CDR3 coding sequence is TGTGCCAGCAGCTCTCTACGTACGGGGAATGAGCAGTTCTTC. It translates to CASSSLRTGNEQFF.

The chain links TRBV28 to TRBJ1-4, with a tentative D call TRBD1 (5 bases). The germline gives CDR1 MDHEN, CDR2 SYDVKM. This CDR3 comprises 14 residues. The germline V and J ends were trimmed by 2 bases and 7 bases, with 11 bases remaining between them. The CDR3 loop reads CASSLQGAGEKLFF. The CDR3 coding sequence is TGTGCCAGCAGTTTACAGGGTGCCGGTGAAAAACTGTTTTTT. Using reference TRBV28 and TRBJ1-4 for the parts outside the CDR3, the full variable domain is DVKVTQSSRYLVKRTGEKVFLECVQDMDHENMFWYRQDPGLGLRLIYFSYDVKMKEKGDIPEGYSVSREKKERFSLILESASTNQTSMYLCASSLQGAGEKLFFGSGTQLSVL.

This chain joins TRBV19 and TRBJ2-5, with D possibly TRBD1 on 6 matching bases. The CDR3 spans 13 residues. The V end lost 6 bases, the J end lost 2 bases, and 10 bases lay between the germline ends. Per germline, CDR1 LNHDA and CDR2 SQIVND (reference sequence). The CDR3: CASSRDKQETQYF. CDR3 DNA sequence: TGTGCCAGTAGCCGGGACAAACAAGAGACCCAGTACTTC.

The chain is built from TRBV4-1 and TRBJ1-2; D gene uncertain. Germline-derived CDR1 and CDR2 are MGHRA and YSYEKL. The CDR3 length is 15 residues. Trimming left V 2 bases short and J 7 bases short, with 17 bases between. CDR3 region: CASSQREWQAAGYTF. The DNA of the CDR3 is TGCGCCAGCAGCCAAAGAGAATGGCAGGCAGCTGGCTACACCTTC.

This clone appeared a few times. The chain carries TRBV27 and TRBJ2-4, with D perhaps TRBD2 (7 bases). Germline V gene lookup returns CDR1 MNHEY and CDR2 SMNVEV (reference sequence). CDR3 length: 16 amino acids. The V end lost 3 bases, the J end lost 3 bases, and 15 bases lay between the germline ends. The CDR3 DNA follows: TGTGCCAGCAGTTTGTGGGGGGGCGCGAGCAAAAACATTCAGTACTTC. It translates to CASSLWGGASKNIQYF.